These T cell receptor beta chains were read from a single sample in a study of shared clonotypes between healthy human individuals. The data were produced by immunoSEQ multiplex PCR, yet TCRdb's version contains in-frame clones alone and is incomplete. The sample carries around 510,000 clones, 95% to 97% recorded once. The sample consisted of naive CD4+ T cells sorted from blood. These receptors were obtained from a woman aged 30 to 39 in good health. The CDR3 runs from the conserved cysteine through the conserved F or W. The order of the fields is CDR3 DNA, CDR3 protein, V gene, CDR3 length, D gene, J gene, clone size. D genes are given only for firm matches. The size of a clone is reported for some rows only, either as once, few or many, or as a class for expanded clones.

CDR3 DNA: TGTGCCAGCAGCCAGGGGGGGAGGGCGAACACCGGGGAGCTGTTTTTT
CDR3 protein: CASSQGGRANTGELFF
V gene: TRBV7-8
CDR3 length: 16
D gene: .
J gene: TRBJ2-2
clone size: once

CDR3 DNA: TGTGCCAGCAGCGCGGGTGCGGGAGGCTACGAGCAGTACTTC
CDR3 protein: CASSAGAGGYEQYF
V gene: TRBV9
CDR3 length: 14
D gene: TRBD2
J gene: TRBJ2-7
clone size: .

CDR3 DNA: TGTGCCAGCAGTTCCTCGACAGGGTATAGCAATCAGCCCCAGCATTTT
CDR3 protein: CASSSSTGYSNQPQHF
V gene: TRBV27
CDR3 length: 16
D gene: TRBD1
J gene: TRBJ1-5
clone size: .

CDR3 DNA: TGTGCCAGCAGCCCCAGACAGGGGAGCGGCACCATATATTTT
CDR3 protein: CASSPRQGSGTIYF
V gene: TRBV7-9
CDR3 length: 14
D gene: TRBD1
J gene: TRBJ1-3
clone size: .

CDR3 DNA: TGTGCCAGCAGTCTACCCTACAATGAGCAGTTCTTC
CDR3 protein: CASSLPYNEQFF
V gene: TRBV28
CDR3 length: 12
D gene: .
J gene: TRBJ2-1
clone size: .

CDR3 DNA: TGTGCCAGCAGGGCTACAGGGGGCGCTGAGCAGTTCTTC
CDR3 protein: CASRATGGAEQFF
V gene: TRBV5-5
CDR3 length: 13
D gene: TRBD1
J gene: TRBJ2-1
clone size: .

CDR3 DNA: TGTGCCAGCAGTGACGGGCCTCAATATGGCTACACCTTC
CDR3 protein: CASSDGPQYGYTF
V gene: TRBV6-4
CDR3 length: 13
D gene: .
J gene: TRBJ1-2
clone size: once

CDR3 DNA: TGTGCCAGCAGCCTCACGATGGACAGGGGTTACGAGCAGTACTTC
CDR3 protein: CASSLTMDRGYEQYF
V gene: TRBV11-2
CDR3 length: 15
D gene: TRBD1
J gene: TRBJ2-7
clone size: .

CDR3 DNA: TGTGCCAGCAGAACTACAGGGAGGGGAGAAAAACTGTTTTTT
CDR3 protein: CASRTTGRGEKLFF
V gene: TRBV28
CDR3 length: 14
D gene: .
J gene: TRBJ1-4
clone size: .

CDR3 DNA: TGTGCCAGCAACAGGTTGTTGTCCTACACTGAAGCTTTCTTT
CDR3 protein: CASNRLLSYTEAFF
V gene: TRBV7-9
CDR3 length: 14
D gene: .
J gene: TRBJ1-1
clone size: .

CDR3 DNA: TGTGCCAGCAGCCCCCCCAGGGGTTCCGAGCAGTACTTC
CDR3 protein: CASSPPRGSEQYF
V gene: TRBV6-6
CDR3 length: 13
D gene: .
J gene: TRBJ2-7
clone size: .

CDR3 DNA: TGTGCCAGCCCTCCCCGGGTAGTTAGCAATCAGCCCCAGCATTTT
CDR3 protein: CASPPRVVSNQPQHF
V gene: TRBV28
CDR3 length: 15
D gene: .
J gene: TRBJ1-5
clone size: .

CDR3 DNA: TGTGCCAGTAGTATGGGTTTGGACGCCAAAAACATTCAGTACTTC
CDR3 protein: CASSMGLDAKNIQYF
V gene: TRBV19
CDR3 length: 15
D gene: .
J gene: TRBJ2-4
clone size: .

CDR3 DNA: TGCGCCAGCAGTCAATCAGTACACCCCGGAGCCCGTACCCGACAGGGGGCCTACGAGCAGTACTTC
CDR3 protein: CASSQSVHPGARTRQGAYEQYF
V gene: TRBV23-1
CDR3 length: 22
D gene: TRBD1
J gene: TRBJ2-7
clone size: .

CDR3 DNA: TGTGCCAGCAGATCCGGACTAGCGGGAGGGCCGGGACACGAGCAGTACTTC
CDR3 protein: CASRSGLAGGPGHEQYF
V gene: TRBV28
CDR3 length: 17
D gene: TRBD2
J gene: TRBJ2-7
clone size: .

CDR3 DNA: TGTGCCAGCAGTTACTCGGGACAGGGAGGTGAGACCCAGTACTTC
CDR3 protein: CASSYSGQGGETQYF
V gene: TRBV6-6
CDR3 length: 15
D gene: TRBD1
J gene: TRBJ2-5
clone size: .

CDR3 DNA: TGTGCCAGCAGCTTGCCTAGCGGGAGCGATGAGCAGTTCTTC
CDR3 protein: CASSLPSGSDEQFF
V gene: TRBV9
CDR3 length: 14
D gene: TRBD2
J gene: TRBJ2-1
clone size: .

CDR3 DNA: TGCGCCAGCAGTGCCCCGATAAGTCATCAGCCCCAGCATTTT
CDR3 protein: CASSAPISHQPQHF
V gene: TRBV10-1
CDR3 length: 14
D gene: .
J gene: TRBJ1-5
clone size: .

CDR3 DNA: TGTGCCAGCAGCTTAGAAGGGGGCGGGGAGCTGTTTTTT
CDR3 protein: CASSLEGGGELFF
V gene: TRBV11-3
CDR3 length: 13
D gene: .
J gene: TRBJ2-2
clone size: .

CDR3 DNA: TGTGCCAGCAGTGAGATTCCGGGACCCCCCTACTTC
CDR3 protein: CASSEIPGPPYF
V gene: TRBV28
CDR3 length: 12
D gene: .
J gene: TRBJ2-7
clone size: .

CDR3 DNA: TGCGCCAGCAGTGGGGGACTAGCGGGAACCGGGGAGCTGTTTTTT
CDR3 protein: CASSGGLAGTGELFF
V gene: TRBV5-1
CDR3 length: 15
D gene: TRBD2
J gene: TRBJ2-2
clone size: .

CDR3 DNA: TGTGCCAGTAGCGCCGGACAGGGGACCGGGGAGCTGTTTTTT
CDR3 protein: CASSAGQGTGELFF
V gene: TRBV19
CDR3 length: 14
D gene: TRBD1
J gene: TRBJ2-2
clone size: .

CDR3 DNA: TGTGCCAGCAGCTACTACGACACTTACAATGAGCAGTTCTTC
CDR3 protein: CASSYYDTYNEQFF
V gene: TRBV7-9
CDR3 length: 14
D gene: .
J gene: TRBJ2-1
clone size: .

CDR3 DNA: TGTGCCAGTAGTGAGGGGCGCACAGATACGCAGTATTTT
CDR3 protein: CASSEGRTDTQYF
V gene: TRBV19
CDR3 length: 13
D gene: .
J gene: TRBJ2-3
clone size: .

CDR3 DNA: TGTGCCAGCAGCGTCCGGGACAGGTACACCGGGGAGCTGTTTTTT
CDR3 protein: CASSVRDRYTGELFF
V gene: TRBV5-6
CDR3 length: 15
D gene: TRBD1
J gene: TRBJ2-2
clone size: .

CDR3 DNA: TGCGCCAGTCGGGTGAAGGACACTGAAGCTTTCTTT
CDR3 protein: CASRVKDTEAFF
V gene: TRBV5-1
CDR3 length: 12
D gene: .
J gene: TRBJ1-1
clone size: .

CDR3 DNA: TGCGCCAGCAGCCCCACCCGGGGCCAAGAGACCCAGTACTTC
CDR3 protein: CASSPTRGQETQYF
V gene: TRBV5-1
CDR3 length: 14
D gene: .
J gene: TRBJ2-5
clone size: .

CDR3 DNA: TGTGCCAGCAGTTTCGAGGCCTCTGGAAACACCATATATTTT
CDR3 protein: CASSFEASGNTIYF
V gene: TRBV28
CDR3 length: 14
D gene: .
J gene: TRBJ1-3
clone size: .

CDR3 DNA: TGTGCCAGTAGATCCACGGACGTAGGCATTCAGTACTTC
CDR3 protein: CASRSTDVGIQYF
V gene: TRBV19
CDR3 length: 13
D gene: .
J gene: TRBJ2-4
clone size: .

CDR3 DNA: TGTGCCAGCATGGTCTACGGTGAGCAGTTCTTC
CDR3 protein: CASMVYGEQFF
V gene: TRBV28
CDR3 length: 11
D gene: .
J gene: TRBJ2-1
clone size: .

CDR3 DNA: TGTGCCAGCTTAGCTCCGGTAGGGTCCTACGAGCAGTACTTC
CDR3 protein: CASLAPVGSYEQYF
V gene: TRBV28
CDR3 length: 14
D gene: .
J gene: TRBJ2-7
clone size: .

CDR3 DNA: TGTGCCAGCAGCCTAGGATACAGGGGACCGTCCCACGAGCAGTACTTC
CDR3 protein: CASSLGYRGPSHEQYF
V gene: TRBV27
CDR3 length: 16
D gene: TRBD1
J gene: TRBJ2-7
clone size: .

CDR3 DNA: TGTGCCAGCAGTCCCGGGACAGGGTATCTCGGGGAGCTGTTTTTT
CDR3 protein: CASSPGTGYLGELFF
V gene: TRBV27
CDR3 length: 15
D gene: TRBD1
J gene: TRBJ2-2
clone size: .

CDR3 DNA: TGTGCCAGCAGCCGAAAACTAGCGGGAGATACCCACGAGCAGTACTTC
CDR3 protein: CASSRKLAGDTHEQYF
V gene: TRBV6-6
CDR3 length: 16
D gene: TRBD2
J gene: TRBJ2-7
clone size: once

CDR3 DNA: TGTGCCAGCAGTTTGGGGGGTTATGGCTACACCTTC
CDR3 protein: CASSLGGYGYTF
V gene: TRBV28
CDR3 length: 12
D gene: .
J gene: TRBJ1-2
clone size: once

CDR3 DNA: TGCAGCGTTGTCCACAGGATGAACACTGAAGCTTTCTTT
CDR3 protein: CSVVHRMNTEAFF
V gene: TRBV29-1
CDR3 length: 13
D gene: .
J gene: TRBJ1-1
clone size: once

CDR3 DNA: TGTGCCAGCAGTTACGACCCCACAGATACGCAGTATTTT
CDR3 protein: CASSYDPTDTQYF
V gene: TRBV6-6
CDR3 length: 13
D gene: .
J gene: TRBJ2-3
clone size: .

CDR3 DNA: TGCAGCGTTCGCCCCGCTAATGAAAAACTGTTTTTT
CDR3 protein: CSVRPANEKLFF
V gene: TRBV29-1
CDR3 length: 12
D gene: .
J gene: TRBJ1-4
clone size: .

CDR3 DNA: TGTGCCAGCAGTTACCTAGGACAGGGTGGCTACGAGCAGTACTTC
CDR3 protein: CASSYLGQGGYEQYF
V gene: TRBV2
CDR3 length: 15
D gene: TRBD1
J gene: TRBJ2-7
clone size: .

CDR3 DNA: TGCGCCAGCAGCTTGGGGGGACAGGGCTCCCAAGAGACCCAGTACTTC
CDR3 protein: CASSLGGQGSQETQYF
V gene: TRBV5-1
CDR3 length: 16
D gene: TRBD1
J gene: TRBJ2-5
clone size: .

CDR3 DNA: TGTGCCAGTAGTGCCCTTCGCATGAACACTGAAGCTTTCTTT
CDR3 protein: CASSALRMNTEAFF
V gene: TRBV19
CDR3 length: 14
D gene: .
J gene: TRBJ1-1
clone size: .

CDR3 DNA: TGCGCCAGCAGCCAAGGGGTGGGGGCTTTGAACACTGAAGCTTTCTTT
CDR3 protein: CASSQGVGALNTEAFF
V gene: TRBV4-1
CDR3 length: 16
D gene: .
J gene: TRBJ1-1
clone size: .

CDR3 DNA: TGTGCCAGCAGTGAGGAACAGCCACAAGAGACCCAGTACTTC
CDR3 protein: CASSEEQPQETQYF
V gene: TRBV2
CDR3 length: 14
D gene: .
J gene: TRBJ2-5
clone size: .

CDR3 DNA: TGTGCCAGCAGAACATCAGAGGTCTACGAGCAGTACTTC
CDR3 protein: CASRTSEVYEQYF
V gene: TRBV28
CDR3 length: 13
D gene: .
J gene: TRBJ2-7
clone size: .

CDR3 DNA: TGTGCCACCCCGTGGTTTCTCTATGGCTACACCTTC
CDR3 protein: CATPWFLYGYTF
V gene: TRBV6-1
CDR3 length: 12
D gene: .
J gene: TRBJ1-2
clone size: once